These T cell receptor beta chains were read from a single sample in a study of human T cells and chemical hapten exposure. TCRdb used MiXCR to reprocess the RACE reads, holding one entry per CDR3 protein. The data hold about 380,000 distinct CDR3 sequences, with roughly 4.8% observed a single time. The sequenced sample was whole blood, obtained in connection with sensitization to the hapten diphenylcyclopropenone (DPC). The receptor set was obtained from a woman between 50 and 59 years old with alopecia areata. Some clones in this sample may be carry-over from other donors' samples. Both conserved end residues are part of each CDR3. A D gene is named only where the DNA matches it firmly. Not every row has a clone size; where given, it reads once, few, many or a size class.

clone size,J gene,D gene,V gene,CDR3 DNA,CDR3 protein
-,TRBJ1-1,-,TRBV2,TGTGCCAGCACCCTGGGGGCCGTCGGGGGCACTGAAGCTTTCTTT,CASTLGAVGGTEAFF
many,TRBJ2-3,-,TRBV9,TGTGCCAGCAGTTCTCAGGATACGCAGTATTTT,CASSSQDTQYF
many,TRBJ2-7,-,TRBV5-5,TGTGCCAGCAGCTTGGCGGCTCGACAGACCTACGAGCAGTACTTC,CASSLAARQTYEQYF
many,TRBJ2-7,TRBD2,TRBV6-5,TGTGCCAGCAGTCCCCGGTGGGTAGCGGGGTCGTACGAGCAGTACTTC,CASSPRWVAGSYEQYF
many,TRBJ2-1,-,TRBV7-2,TGTGCCAGCAGCTTAATACCCGCAGGGGAGCAGTTCTTC,CASSLIPAGEQFF
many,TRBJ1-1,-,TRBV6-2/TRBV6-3,TGTGCCAGCAGCTTTTCGACGAACACTGAAGCTTTCTTT,CASSFSTNTEAFF
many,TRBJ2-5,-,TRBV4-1,TGCGCCAGCAGCCACCTCGAGACAGCTTTGCAAGAGACCCAGTACTTC,CASSHLETALQETQYF
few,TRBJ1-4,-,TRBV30,TGTGCCTGGCATTTCCACCGGGCCCTACGTGAAAAACTGTTTTTT,CAWHFHRALREKLFF
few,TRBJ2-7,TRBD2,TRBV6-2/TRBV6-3,TGTGCCAGCAGTCCAGGACTAGCGAGGGACTACGAGCAGTACTTC,CASSPGLARDYEQYF
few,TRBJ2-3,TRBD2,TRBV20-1,TGCAGTGCTAGAGGGTTACTAGCGTTCAGCACAGATACGCAGTATTTT,CSARGLLAFSTDTQYF
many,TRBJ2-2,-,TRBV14,TGTGCCAGCAGCTCCACTAGGGTCACCGGGGAGCTGTTTTTT,CASSSTRVTGELFF
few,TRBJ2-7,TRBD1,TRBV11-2,TGTGCCAGCAGCAGCAACAGGGGGCGCCCAAGCGAGCAGTACTTC,CASSSNRGRPSEQYF
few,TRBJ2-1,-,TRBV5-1,TGCGCCAGCAGCTCCACCACAGGATTGAGTTTTCTAGATGAGCAGTTCTTC,CASSSTTGLSFLDEQFF
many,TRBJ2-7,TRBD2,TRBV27,TGTGCCAGCAGTTATCGACTAGCGGGAGGGTACGAGCAGTACTTC,CASSYRLAGGYEQYF
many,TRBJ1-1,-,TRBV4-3,TGCGCCAGCAGCCAAGATCCCCGGGCCTCGAACACTGAAGCTTTCTTT,CASSQDPRASNTEAFF
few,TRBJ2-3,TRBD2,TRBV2,TGTGCCAGCAGTCCCGCGAATGTCCTAGCGGGGATTACAGATACGCAGTATTTT,CASSPANVLAGITDTQYF
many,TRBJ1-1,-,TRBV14,TGTGCCAGCAGCCAAGGTGTTCGGGCGTCAGCCCCTGAAGCTTTCTTT,CASSQGVRASAPEAFF
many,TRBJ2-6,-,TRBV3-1,TGTGCCAGCAGCCAGGGAAGAGGAAAAGGCTCTGGGGCCAACGTCCTGACTTTC,CASSQGRGKGSGANVLTF
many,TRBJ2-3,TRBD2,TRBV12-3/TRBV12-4,TGTGCCAGCAGTCCCGGTTTAGCGGGGGGTTCAGATACGCAGTATTTT,CASSPGLAGGSDTQYF
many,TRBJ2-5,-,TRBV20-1,TGCAGTGCCCGAGAAGTAGGGGGGCGTACCTGGGGTCCGACCCAGTACTTC,CSAREVGGRTWGPTQYF
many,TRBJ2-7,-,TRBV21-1,TGTGCCAGCAGCATCGGACAGGACTCCTACGAGCAGTACTTC,CASSIGQDSYEQYF
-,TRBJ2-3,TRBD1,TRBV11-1,TGTGCCAGCAGCTTGGGGGACAGGGGGCATCGAGATACGCAGTATTTT,CASSLGDRGHRDTQYF
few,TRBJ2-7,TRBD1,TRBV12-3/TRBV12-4,TGTGCCAGCAGCCCAGGGGGCAATCGGGAGGAGCAGTACTTC,CASSPGGNREEQYF
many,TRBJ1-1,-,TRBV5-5,TGTGCCAGCAGGGGGGCAGGGGTTGTCGGCACTGAAGCTTTCTTT,CASRGAGVVGTEAFF
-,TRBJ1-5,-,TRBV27,TGTGCCAGCAGCCTACCCCGCAAAGGCAATCAGCCCCAGCATTTT,CASSLPRKGNQPQHF
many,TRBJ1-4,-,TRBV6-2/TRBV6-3,TGTGCCAGTTTGGACGGACCTAATGAAAAACTGTTTTTT,CASLDGPNEKLFF
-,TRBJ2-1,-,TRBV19,TGTGCCAGTAGTATAGGTTCCAGGTCCTACAATGAGCAGTTCTTC,CASSIGSRSYNEQFF
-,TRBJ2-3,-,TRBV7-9,TGTGCCAGCAGCTCGCTCCTGGGGGGAGTCACAGATACGCAGTATTTT,CASSSLLGGVTDTQYF
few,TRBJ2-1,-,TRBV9,TGTGCCAGCAGCGTAGTAATGCGGGAAGGCGGTGAGCAGTTCTTC,CASSVVMREGGEQFF
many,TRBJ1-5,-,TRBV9,TGTGCCAGCAGCGTAGCAGGGGATGGCAATCAGCCCCAGCATTTT,CASSVAGDGNQPQHF
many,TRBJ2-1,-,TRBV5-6,TGTGCCAGCAGCTTGTTCGGGGGTACTGAGCAGTTCTTC,CASSLFGGTEQFF
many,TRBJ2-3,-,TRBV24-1,TGTGCCACCAGTGGAATGGCGGAGTCTGGCACAGATACGCAGTATTTT,CATSGMAESGTDTQYF
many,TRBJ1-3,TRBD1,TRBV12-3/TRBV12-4,TGTGCCAGCAGTTCCCTGGACAGGGGGTGGGACACCATATATTTT,CASSSLDRGWDTIYF
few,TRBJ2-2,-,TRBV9,TGTGCCAGCACGGCGGCAATTACGGCCGCGAACACCGGGGAGCTGTTTTTT,CASTAAITAANTGELFF
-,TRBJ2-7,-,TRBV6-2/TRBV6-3,TGTGCCAGCAGTTACCCCGGGTTGGTCTACGAGCAGTACTTC,CASSYPGLVYEQYF
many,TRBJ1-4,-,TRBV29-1,TGCAGCGTTGTTTTGGCTCGGGCAACTAATGAAAAACTGTTTTTT,CSVVLARATNEKLFF
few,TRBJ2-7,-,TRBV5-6,TGTGCCAGCAGCTTTACGTCCTACGAGCAGTACTTC,CASSFTSYEQYF
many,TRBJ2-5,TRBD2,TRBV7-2,TGTGCCAGCAGCTTAGCGGGGGGGGTCCAAGAGACCCAGTACTTC,CASSLAGGVQETQYF
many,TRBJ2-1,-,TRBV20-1,TGCAGTGCTCTAAAACTCACTAGCCTAAACTGGAATGAGCAGTTCTTC,CSALKLTSLNWNEQFF
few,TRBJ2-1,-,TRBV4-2,TGTGCCAGCAGCCAAGGAAGACAGAGAGGGGCCCTCTACAATGAGCAGTTCTTC,CASSQGRQRGALYNEQFF
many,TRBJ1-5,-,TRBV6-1,TGTGCCAGCAGTGATCCAGGACGGAGCAATCAGCCCCAGCATTTT,CASSDPGRSNQPQHF
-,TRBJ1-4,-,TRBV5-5,TGTGCCAGCAGCTCGAACTTGGACGGATATGAAAAACTGTTTTTT,CASSSNLDGYEKLFF
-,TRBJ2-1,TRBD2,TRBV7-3,TGTGCCAGCAGCCCAGGGACTAGCGTGGGGGCAAATGAGCAGTTCTTC,CASSPGTSVGANEQFF
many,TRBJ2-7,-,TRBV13,TGTGCCAGCAGCCCAACCACGGGATCCCCCCGTTTCTTCGAGCAGTACTTC,CASSPTTGSPRFFEQYF
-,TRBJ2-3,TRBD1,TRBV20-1,TGCAGTGCTACCGGGACAGGGGGGGCAGATACGCAGTATTTT,CSATGTGGADTQYF
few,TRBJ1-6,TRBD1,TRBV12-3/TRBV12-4,TGTGCCAGCAGCCAACAGGGGTTTAATTCACCCCTCCACTTT,CASSQQGFNSPLHF
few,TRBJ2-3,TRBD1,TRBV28,TGTGCCACCAACCCTGGGACAGAAAGCACAGATACGCAGTATTTT,CATNPGTESTDTQYF
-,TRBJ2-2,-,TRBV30,TGTGCCTGGGCAGGAGTTGGGGTTACCGGGGAGCTGTTTTTT,CAWAGVGVTGELFF
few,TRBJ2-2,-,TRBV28,TGTGCCAGCAGTTTGTTGACTCGGACGAACACCGGGGAGCTGTTTTTT,CASSLLTRTNTGELFF
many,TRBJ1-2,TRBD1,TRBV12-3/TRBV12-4,TGTGCCAGCAGTCCTGGGGACAGTTCTACAAACTATGGCTACACCTTC,CASSPGDSSTNYGYTF
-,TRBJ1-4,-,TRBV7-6,TGTCTGGCCGGGGGGCCAGGAGAAAAACTGTTTTTT,CLAGGPGEKLFF
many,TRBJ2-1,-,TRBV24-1,TGTGCCACCAGTGTTGGGAGGACAGTCAACAATGAGCAGTTCTTC,CATSVGRTVNNEQFF
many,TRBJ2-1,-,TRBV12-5,TGTGCTAGTGCCCCTCAGGGAGGAACGTACAATGAGCAGTTCTTC,CASAPQGGTYNEQFF
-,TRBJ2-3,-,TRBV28,TGTGCCAGCACTCTGGGGCGGGCCCGCACAGATACGCAGTATTTT,CASTLGRARTDTQYF
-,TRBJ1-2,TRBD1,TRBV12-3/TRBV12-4,TGTGCCAGCAGTTTAGCGGGACAGGGGGTCTATGGCTACACCTTC,CASSLAGQGVYGYTF